This TCR beta chain was identified in a study of blood T cells in healthy people across ages. A second roughly 6 to 11 cycle PCR used barcoded and J-beta primers. TCRdb itself ran the 5' RACE reads through MiXCR, one entry per CDR3 protein. Of about 830,000 distinct CDR3 sequences in the sample, roughly 60% are singletons; the top ten hold around 20%. V lost 5 bases to trimming and J lost 6 bases, with 19 bases between them. CDR3 length equals 14 residues. The germline V gene has CDR1 DFQATT and CDR2 SNEGSKA (reference sequence). The source material was blood. The chain recombines TRBV20-1 with TRBJ1-1, with D maybe TRBD1 (6 bases). The TCR sequence derives from a young man in good health. CDR3 amino acids: CSACRDTGTAEAFF. CDR3 bases: TGCAGTGCTTGCCGGGACACAGGCACAGCTGAAGCTTTCTTT.